These 17 T cell receptor beta chains share one sample of origin, sequenced in a study of T cell repertoires in cytomegalovirus infection. Each CDR3 protein gets one entry after TCRdb re-called the reads with MiXCR. The sample gives 150,000 to 200,000 distinct CDR3 sequences, roughly 22% of which show up once; 20% to 30% is in the top ten. These receptors are not linked to any known antigen. The material sequenced was CD8+ T cells from cultured PBMCs, taken from culture after CMV antigen stimulation. Source of these receptors: a human donor in good health (CMV status not recorded). Some clones in this sample may be carry-over from other donors' samples.

In its sample, this clonotype was seen a few times. CDR3 in DNA: TGTGCCAGCAGTTTATCGAGGACAGGGATCTTTGCGCCCACAGATACGCAGTATTTT. As protein: CASSLSRTGIFAPTDTQYF. The V gene is TRBV27, the J gene TRBJ2-3; 8 nucleotides match TRBD1. The V segment lost 0 bases and the J segment 2 bases; nucleotides outside the gene matches: 13. Germline V gene lookup returns CDR1 MNHEY and CDR2 SMNVEV (reference sequence). The CDR3 loop spans 19 amino acids.

This clonotype was seen many times. The rearrangement uses TRBV6-1 and TRBJ2-3, with D possibly being TRBD2 (7 bases). Trimming stripped 0 bases from V and 5 bases from J, with 21 bases between. The CDR3 sequence is 18 residues long. CDR1 and CDR2 from the germline V gene are MNHNS and SASEGT. The CDR3 region is CASSEAQGGGGLGDTQYF. CDR3 DNA sequence: TGTGCCAGCAGTGAAGCCCAGGGAGGGGGGGGCCTGGGAGATACGCAGTATTTT.

The rearrangement uses TRBV6-1 and TRBJ1-4; D not resolved. The CDR3 spans 10 residues. Looked up from germline, CDR1 is MNHNS and CDR2 is SASEGT. Between the trimmed V and J ends, which lost 5 bases and 8 bases, there was a span of 3 bases. CDR3 region: CASSREKLFF. The DNA of the CDR3 is TGTGCCAGCAGTAGGGAAAAACTGTTTTTT.

The chain is built from TRBV27 and TRBJ2-3; TRBD1 is a possible D gene (6 bases). V lost 6 bases and J 1 base, leaving 20 bases between the germline ends. Germline V CDR1 and CDR2: MNHEY, SMNVEV (reference sequence). The CDR3 is 17 amino acids. The CDR3 spells CASSSYQGPDGTDTQYF. CDR3 in DNA: TGTGCCAGCAGCTCCTACCAGGGGCCTGATGGCACAGATACGCAGTATTTT.

The chain links TRBV27 to TRBJ2-7, with D tentatively TRBD1 (6 bases). The CDR3 spans 14 residues. Germline-derived CDR1 and CDR2 are MNHEY and SMNVEV (reference sequence). The ends were cut back, 4 bases at V and 4 bases at J, with 14 bases in the middle. The CDR3: CASSWGQGSYEQYF. Here the CDR3 DNA reads TGTGCCAGCAGTTGGGGACAAGGTTCGTACGAGCAGTACTTC.

This clonotype has just a few counts. This rearrangement joins TRBV7-8 to TRBJ2-6, with TRBD2 as a possible D gene (5 bases). The V end was cut by 2 bases, the J end by 0 bases, with 5 bases between. The CDR3 has 15 residues. Germline V CDR1 and CDR2: SGHVS, FQNEAQ. The CDR3 DNA sequence: TGTGCCAGCAGCTTAAGCGGCTCTGGGGCCAACGTCCTGACTTTC. This sequence encodes CASSLSGSGANVLTF.

This clonotype came up a few times. The gene calls are TRBV12-3 or TRBV12-4 and TRBJ2-1; D remains ambiguous. There are 11 residues in the CDR3. V lost 4 bases, J lost 7 bases, and 5 bases lay in between. CDR3 DNA: TGTGCCAGCAGTTATGTTAATGAGCAGTTCTTC. Translation: CASSYVNEQFF.

This clonotype was seen a few times. The V and J genes are TRBV4-1 and TRBJ1-3; no clear D. Germline V gives CDR1 MGHRA, CDR2 YSYEKL. The V and J ends lost 0 bases and 8 bases respectively, with 11 bases between them. The CDR3 loop spans 14 amino acids. The CDR3 loop is CASSQDAGWDTIYF. The DNA of the CDR3 is TGCGCCAGCAGCCAAGATGCAGGCTGGGACACCATATATTTT.

This chain connects TRBV2 to TRBJ1-2, with D perhaps matching TRBD1 (5 bases). Germline V gives CDR1 SNHLY, CDR2 FYNNEI. V was pared by 7 bases and J by 7 bases, with 25 bases between. The CDR3 is 16 residues long. As DNA, the CDR3 is TGTGCCAGCAAAAACACCGCGGGAAAGGGGCCCAGTGGCTACACCTTC. This codes for CASKNTAGKGPSGYTF.

The V call is TRBV7-9, the J call TRBJ2-7, with 9 bases lining up with TRBD1. Germline V gene data show CDR1 as SEHNR and CDR2 as FQNEAQ (reference sequence). V lost 1 base and J lost 6; bases outside the gene matches: 7. The CDR3 is made up of 15 amino acids. The CDR3 here is CASSLGQGEYGEQYF. For the CDR3, the DNA is TGTGCCAGCAGCTTAGGACAGGGGGAGTACGGCGAGCAGTACTTC.

The genes are TRBV6-5 and TRBJ1-1; the D is unclear. CDR3 length: 13 amino acids. The V gene lost 4 bases and the J gene lost 4 bases, with 10 bases spanning the gap. Germline V lookup: CDR1 MNHEY, CDR2 SVGAGI. CDR3 protein: CASSSPLFTEAFF. The CDR3 DNA reads as TGTGCCAGCAGTTCCCCCCTTTTCACTGAAGCTTTCTTT.

This clonotype was counted only a few times. The V and J genes are TRBV11-2 and TRBJ2-3, with 11 bases lining up with TRBD2. V trimming: 4 bases; J trimming: 2 bases; junction bases outside the gene matches: 14. CDR3 size: 19 residues. Looked up from germline, CDR1 is SGHAT and CDR2 is FQNNGV. The CDR3 DNA reads TGTGCCAGCAGCTCCCGCTGGAGGGTAGCGGGGGGGGACACAGATACGCAGTATTTT. It translates to CASSSRWRVAGGDTDTQYF.

This clonotype has just a few counts. The chain joins TRBV7-9 to TRBJ1-2, with a tentative D call TRBD1 (6 bases). CDR3 length: 15 amino acids. Germline V gene data show CDR1 as SEHNR and CDR2 as FQNEAQ (reference sequence). The ends were cut back, 5 bases at V and 8 bases at J, with 21 bases in the middle. The CDR3, as DNA: TGTGCCAGCAGCGCAGGTGGACAGTTTTATCGCGGCTACACCTTC. This gives the protein CASSAGGQFYRGYTF.

The count of this clonotype is one. The rearrangement joins TRBV10-3 to TRBJ2-1, with 8 bases lining up with TRBD2. V was pared by 10 bases and J by 8 bases, with 7 bases of the junction left unmatched. This CDR3 comprises 12 residues. Germline lookup yields CDR1 ENHRY and CDR2 SYGVKD. In nucleotides, the CDR3 is TGTGCCACGGCGGGGGGATTGTATGAGCAGTTCTTC. Its translation: CATAGGLYEQFF.

The rearrangement links TRBV6-2 or TRBV6-3 to TRBJ2-2; D might be TRBD2 (7 bases). The germline V gene has CDR1 MNHEY and CDR2 SVGEGT. The CDR3 runs to 14 residues. V lost 8 bases, J lost 7 bases, and 17 bases lay in between. DNA for the CDR3: TGTGCCAGCTCCAAGAGGGAGGGGGGCGGGGAGCTGTTTTTT. Translated: CASSKREGGGELFF.

The rearrangement links TRBV6-5 to TRBJ2-1; D ambiguous. Per the germline V gene, CDR1 is MNHEY and CDR2 is SVGAGI. V lost 7 bases, J lost 8 bases, and 9 bases lay in between. This CDR3 contains 11 residues. This chain's CDR3 is CASTHLDEQFF. The CDR3 nucleotides read TGTGCCAGCACCCACCTGGATGAGCAGTTCTTC.

This clonotype was detected only a few times. The V call is TRBV7-2, the J call TRBJ1-4, with 8 nucleotides matching TRBD1. Trimming took 4 bases from V and 1 from J; bases not matched to a gene: 8. This CDR3 has 17 amino acids. The germline gives CDR1 SGHTA, CDR2 FQGNSA. The DNA of the CDR3 is TGTGCCAGCAGCTCGAAGTTTACAGGGGGAACTAATGAAAAACTGTTTTTT. It codes for CASSSKFTGGTNEKLFF.